This T cell receptor (beta chain) was found in a study of blood T cells in healthy people across ages. In germline, CDR1 is MNHNS, CDR2 SASEGT. The CDR3 contains 14 residues. The V end was cut by 6 bases, the J end by 3 bases, with 12 bases between. The use of a sample-barcoded 5' primer and a J-beta primer mix characterized a second PCR of about 7 to 12 cycles. TCRdb reprocessed the 5' RACE reads via MiXCR and lists one record per CDR3 protein. The sample includes roughly 800,000 distinct CDR3 sequences, 58% seen only once; the top ten take about 20%. The sample consisted of blood. The chain links TRBV6-1 to TRBJ2-1; D unclear. The clonotype originates from a man in his thirties or forties in good health. The CDR3 DNA follows: TGTGCCAGCAGGCGCCGTGCCGACTACAATGAGCAGTTCTTC. Translation gives CASRRRADYNEQFF.